The 12 T cell receptor beta chains below come from one sample, sequenced in a study of OX40 agonist ivuxolimab in advanced cancers. Using immunoSEQ multiplex PCR, the repertoire was profiled, and TCRdb retains in-frame clones only, with some absent. The sample lists around 130,000 clones; over 85% were seen once. The source was CD4+ or CD8+ T cells sorted from blood, collected in a trial of the OX40 agonist ivuxolimab. These receptors came from an adult with an advanced solid tumor such as melanoma, head and neck, liver or kidney cancer.

The genes are TRBV18 and TRBJ2-7, with D uncertain. Trimming took 4 bases from V and 3 from J, leaving 7 bases between them. The CDR3 runs 12 residues. Looked up from germline, CDR1 is KGHSH and CDR2 is LQKENI. CDR3 sequence reads: CASSQGFYEQYF. CDR3 DNA sequence: TGTGCCAGCTCACAAGGTTTCTACGAGCAGTACTTC.

The chain couples TRBV15 to TRBJ2-5; possibly TRBD1 for D (5 bases). Per germline, CDR1 LNHNV and CDR2 YYDKDF (reference sequence). V was shortened by 0 bases and J by 5 bases, with 13 bases between the two germline ends. The CDR3 has 15 amino acids. CDR3 DNA sequence: TGTGCCACCAGCAGAGATCTTAGGGGCCGGGAGACCCAGTACTTC. It specifies CATSRDLRGRETQYF.

The sample holds one count of this clone. The chain couples TRBV7-3 to TRBJ2-2, with 9 nucleotides matching TRBD2. With 5 bases clipped from V and 6 bases from J, the junction kept 13 bases outside the gene matches. The CDR3 consists of 17 residues. Germline V lookup: CDR1 SGHTA, CDR2 FQGTGA. CDR3 region: CASSPAAAGGQAGELFF. The CDR3 region has the DNA TGTGCCAGCAGCCCCGCCGCCGCGGGGGGGCAAGCCGGGGAGCTGTTTTTT.

V is TRBV15 and J is TRBJ2-7, with 7 bases matching TRBD1. The CDR3 is 15 residues long. V shed 0 bases and J 0 bases; nucleotides not matched to a gene: 2. Germline lookup yields CDR1 LNHNV and CDR2 YYDKDF (reference sequence). The CDR3 loop reads CATSRERDSSYEQYF. As DNA, the CDR3 is TGTGCCACCAGCAGAGAAAGGGACAGCTCCTACGAGCAGTACTTC. Variable domain in full (rest from reference TRBV15 and TRBJ2-7): DAMVIQNPRYQVTQFGKPVTLSCSQTLNHNVMYWYQQKSSQAPKLLFHYYDKDFNNEADTPDNFQSRRPNTSFCFLDIRSPGLGDTAMYLCATSRERDSSYEQYFGPGTRLTVT.

This clone occurred once. The genes are TRBV7-8 and TRBJ2-2, with 13 positions matching TRBD2. Unmatched junction bases numbered 8, after V lost 3 bases and J lost 7 bases. CDR1 SGHVS and CDR2 FQNEAQ come from the germline V gene. The CDR3 sequence is 17 residues long. CDR3: CASSFSTSGGPDGELFF. The CDR3 nucleotides are TGTGCCAGCAGCTTTTCGACTAGCGGGGGGCCTGACGGGGAGCTGTTTTTT.

This chain joins TRBV19 and TRBJ2-5; TRBD2 agrees at 12 bases. Germline CDR1 and CDR2: LNHDA and SQIVND (reference sequence). The CDR3 runs to 15 residues. V lost 1 base, J lost 3 bases, and 0 bases stayed unmatched. As DNA, the CDR3 is TGTGCCAGTAGTATAGCTAGCGGGGGGGAAGAGACCCAGTACTTC. It specifies CASSIASGGEETQYF.

The gene calls are TRBV18 and TRBJ1-1; 8 nucleotides match TRBD1. J was trimmed by 7 bases and V by 5 bases; bases with no gene match: 9. This CDR3 is built from 14 residues. Germline V lookup: CDR1 KGHSH, CDR2 LQKENI. DNA of the CDR3: TGTGCCAGCTCAAATAACAGGGGGAGAATTGAAGCTTTCTTT. The encoded protein is CASSNNRGRIEAFF.

Only one count was recorded for this clone. The chain has TRBV18 and TRBJ1-4; 10 bases are shared with TRBD1. V lost 3 bases, J lost 6 bases, and 4 bases stayed unmatched. Germline assignment: CDR1 KGHSH and CDR2 LQKENI. The CDR3 spans 15 residues. CDR3 in amino acids: CASSPGTGDHEKLFF. The CDR3 DNA reads as TGTGCCAGCTCACCGGGGACAGGGGACCATGAAAAACTGTTTTTT. The whole variable domain, remainder taken from reference TRBV18 and TRBJ1-4, is NAGVMQNPRHLVRRRGQEARLRCSPMKGHSHVYWYRQLPEEGLKFMVYLQKENIIDESGMPKERFSAEFPKEGPSILRIQQVVRGDSAAYFCASSPGTGDHEKLFFGSGTQLSVL.

The chain joins TRBV7-2 to TRBJ1-2, with D uncertain. The V end lost 3 bases, the J end lost 2 bases, and 10 bases lay between the germline ends. Per the germline V gene, CDR1 is SGHTA and CDR2 is FQGNSA. The CDR3 sequence is 14 residues long. DNA for the CDR3: TGTGCCAGCAGCTTCCGGACCGCGAACTATGGCTACACCTTC. The encoded protein is CASSFRTANYGYTF.

The chain uses TRBV9 and TRBJ2-7; either TRBD1 or TRBD2 may fit D (6 bases each). This CDR3 comprises 17 residues. The germline V gene encodes CDR1 SGDLS and CDR2 YYNGEE. Trimming shortened V by 4 bases and J by 0 bases, and 20 bases separated the two germline ends. The CDR3 DNA is TGTGCCAGCAGCCTCAGGCCGGGGGCTTCTAGCTCCTACGAGCAGTACTTC. This translates into CASSLRPGASSSYEQYF.

This chain connects TRBV11-3 to TRBJ2-1, with 11 bases lining up with TRBD2. The CDR3 extends over 16 amino acids. CDR1 and CDR2 (germline): SGHNT, YENEEA. The V segment lost 5 bases and the J segment 8 bases; nucleotides outside the gene matches: 11. This CDR3 reads CASSTVAGGNIDEQFF. In DNA, the CDR3 is TGTGCCAGCAGCACAGTAGCGGGGGGGAATATAGATGAGCAGTTCTTC.

The V gene is TRBV20-1, the J gene TRBJ2-7; D ambiguous. V lost 6 bases and J lost 4, with 7 bases in between. The CDR3 covers 10 residues. Germline lookup yields CDR1 DFQATT and CDR2 SNEGSKA (reference sequence). CDR3 nucleotide sequence: TGCAGTGCAAAATTATACGAGCAGTACTTC. Its protein is CSAKLYEQYF.